Presented here are 28 T cell receptor beta chains from one specimen sequenced in a study of T cells after yellow fever vaccination. TCRdb re-derived calls from the 5' RACE reads in MiXCR, one entry per CDR3 protein. The sample records about 630,000 distinct CDR3 sequences, approximately 13% being singletons. The specimen comprised PBMCs, sampled on the day of the yellow fever booster vaccination. The origin of the receptors is a man aged 25-40 years who received the YFV17D yellow fever vaccine.

V usage is TRBV25-1 and J usage is TRBJ2-2, with TRBD2 matching 7 bases. In germline, CDR1 is MGHDK, CDR2 SYGVNS. Losses at the gene ends were 5 bases for V and 5 bases for J; bases not matched to a gene: 8. This CDR3 spans 15 amino acids. CDR3: CASSLGGTATGELFF. In nucleotides, the CDR3 is TGTGCCAGCAGTCTCGGGGGGACTGCAACCGGGGAGCTGTTTTTT.

The chain links TRBV12-3 or TRBV12-4 to TRBJ1-4; maybe TRBD1 (5 bases). The germline V and J ends were trimmed by 7 bases and 3 bases, with 15 bases remaining between them. The CDR3 spans 15 residues. The CDR3, as DNA: TGTGCCAGCACACCTCACAGGCGATCTAATGAAAAACTGTTTTTT. Translating it yields CASTPHRRSNEKLFF.

The V call is TRBV28, the J call TRBJ2-7; 7 nucleotides align to TRBD1. This CDR3 region has 12 residues. V was pared by 9 bases and J by 2 bases, with 4 bases of the junction left unmatched. Per germline, CDR1 MDHEN and CDR2 SYDVKM. CDR3: CASNRGPYEQYF. Here the CDR3 DNA reads TGTGCCAGTAACAGGGGCCCCTACGAGCAGTACTTC.

A few counts support this clonotype. The V and J genes are TRBV24-1 and TRBJ2-2; D is unresolved. Germline V CDR1 and CDR2: KGHDR, SFDVKD. V lost 5 bases to trimming and J lost 6 bases, with 9 bases between them. There are 13 residues in the CDR3. CDR3 DNA sequence: TGTGCCACCAGTGTGAACGGACCCGGGGAGCTGTTTTTT. Translation gives CATSVNGPGELFF.

This clonotype was detected many times. The chain combines TRBV7-2 with TRBJ2-2; 11 nucleotides line up with TRBD2. The CDR3 is made up of 16 amino acids. The J segment lost 4 bases and the V segment lost 4 bases, leaving 5 bases of the junction unmatched. In germline, CDR1 is SGHTA, CDR2 FQGNSA. The CDR3: CASSSPGLAATGELFF. The CDR3 nucleotides read TGTGCCAGCAGCTCACCGGGACTAGCGGCCACCGGGGAGCTGTTTTTT.

There are a few counts of this clonotype. The rearrangement joins TRBV11-3 to TRBJ2-1; 8 nucleotides line up with TRBD2. V lost 5 bases and J lost 7; bases outside the gene matches: 13. In germline, CDR1 is SGHNT, CDR2 YENEEA. The CDR3 totals 16 residues. CDR3 nucleotides: TGTGCCAGCAGCACTACTAGCGGAGCTCCTACAAATGAGCAGTTCTTC. Encoded protein: CASSTTSGAPTNEQFF.

Only a few counts were recorded for this clonotype. The chain's CDR3 is CASNRDTETQYF. CDR3 nucleotides: TGCGCCAGCAACAGGGACACGGAGACCCAGTACTTC. The genes are TRBV5-1 and TRBJ2-5; D may be TRBD1 (6 bases). This CDR3 region has 12 residues. Trimming stripped 6 bases from V and 5 bases from J, with 11 bases between. Germline values: CDR1 SGHRS, CDR2 YFSETQ.

This clonotype occurred a few times. This chain joins TRBV7-2 and TRBJ2-6; the match to TRBD1 covers 7 bases. The CDR3 is 16 residues long. Germline V gene lookup returns CDR1 SGHTA and CDR2 FQGNSA. V dropped 3 bases and J dropped 5; count of bases not matched to a gene: 7. The chain's CDR3 is CASSLDRSNWANVLTF. CDR3 nucleotides: TGTGCCAGCAGCTTGGACAGGTCTAACTGGGCCAACGTCCTGACTTTC.

This clonotype was observed a few times. CDR3 nucleotides: TGTGCCAGCAGTTCCCCGGGGTACACCATATATTTT. Translation gives CASSSPGYTIYF. This sequence joins TRBV12-3 or TRBV12-4 and TRBJ1-3; D remains ambiguous. The CDR3 covers 12 residues. V was cut by 4 bases and J by 8 bases, with 9 bases left in between.

The V and J genes are TRBV2 and TRBJ2-3; D gene ambiguous. CDR1 SNHLY and CDR2 FYNNEI come from the germline V gene. Trimming pared 4 bases from V and 4 bases from J, leaving 15 bases between. This CDR3 is built from 15 residues. The CDR3 is CASSASQPGSDTQYF. CDR3 bases: TGTGCCAGCAGTGCGAGTCAACCCGGCTCAGATACGCAGTATTTT.

The V call is TRBV20-1, the J call TRBJ2-4; D is possibly TRBD2 (5 bases). In germline, CDR1 is DFQATT, CDR2 SNEGSKA (reference sequence). This CDR3 has 14 residues. V was shortened by 6 bases and J by 0 bases, with 12 bases between the two germline ends. CDR3 bases: TGCAGTGCGGTGGAGGCCCTAGCCAAAAACATTCAGTACTTC. Translation: CSAVEALAKNIQYF.

There are many counts of this clonotype. This rearrangement joins TRBV27 to TRBJ2-3; a possible D gene is TRBD2 (6 bases). Germline CDR1 MNHEY, CDR2 SMNVEV (reference sequence). The V gene lost 6 bases and the J gene lost 3 bases, with 25 bases spanning the gap. The CDR3 spans 18 residues. CDR3 region: CASSRKTLGGENTDTQYF. Here the CDR3 DNA reads TGTGCCAGCAGCAGAAAAACCCTCGGAGGGGAAAATACAGATACGCAGTATTTT.

This clonotype appeared once. J is TRBJ1-4 and V is TRBV18; possibly TRBD1 for D (5 bases). V was pared by 5 bases and J by 1 base, with 17 bases between. The CDR3 has 17 residues. The germline CDR1 and CDR2 sequences are KGHSH and LQKENI. DNA for the CDR3: TGTGCCAGCTCAAAAGGGGCCCAGACCGAAACTAATGAAAAACTGTTTTTT. Translating it yields CASSKGAQTETNEKLFF.

The chain uses TRBV6-5 and TRBJ2-7; 7 bases align to TRBD2. Germline lookup yields CDR1 MNHEY and CDR2 SVGAGI. V was clipped by 4 bases and J by 3 bases; unmatched bases: 9. The CDR3 is 15 residues long. For the CDR3, the DNA is TGTGCCAGCAGTTCCCCCAGCGGGACTGGCTACGAGCAGTACTTC. This translates into CASSSPSGTGYEQYF.

This chain links TRBV7-2 with TRBJ1-4, with D possibly matching TRBD1 (5 bases). Trimming pared 5 bases from V and 6 bases from J, leaving 13 bases between. This CDR3 contains 14 residues. Germline V CDR1 and CDR2: SGHTA, FQGNSA. The CDR3 DNA is TGTGCCAGCAGCCCCTGGGCGGGGGATGAAAAACTGTTTTTT. This encodes CASSPWAGDEKLFF.

This clonotype appeared a few times. The chain uses TRBV15 and TRBJ1-4, with 7 bases fitting TRBD1. There are 15 residues in the CDR3. With V trimmed by 2 bases and J by 8 bases, 8 bases remained unmatched. Per germline, CDR1 LNHNV and CDR2 YYDKDF (reference sequence). The CDR3 DNA is TGTGCCACCAGCAGACACACAGGGGTGGGGGAAAAACTGTTTTTT. Its protein is CATSRHTGVGEKLFF.

This clonotype was detected a few times. The chain links TRBV20-1 to TRBJ2-3; 8 bases fit TRBD2. This CDR3 is 16 amino acids long. The V gene end was trimmed by 3 bases and the J gene end by 4 bases; junction bases not matched to a gene: 12. Per the germline V gene, CDR1 is DFQATT and CDR2 is SNEGSKA (reference sequence). CDR3 bases: TGCAGTGCTAGCGCTCGGGAGGGCCTAGGCCCAGATACGCAGTATTTT. It specifies CSASAREGLGPDTQYF.

The chain recombines TRBV4-2 with TRBJ1-5; maybe TRBD1 (5 bases). V dropped 1 base and J dropped 5 bases, with 12 bases sitting between them. Per the germline V gene, CDR1 is LGHNA and CDR2 is YNFKEQ. CDR3 size: 15 residues. The CDR3: CASSQGPTGDQPQHF. DNA of the CDR3: TGTGCCAGCAGCCAAGGCCCAACAGGCGATCAGCCCCAGCATTTT.

This clonotype was detected only a few times. V usage is TRBV5-1 and J usage is TRBJ2-5; TRBD1 is a possible D gene (6 bases). The CDR3 contains 13 residues. Trimming pared 10 bases from V and 4 bases from J, leaving 17 bases between. Germline-derived CDR1 and CDR2 are SGHRS and YFSETQ. CDR3 bases: TGCGCCTCGACGAACGAAGGGGGAGAGACCCAGTACTTC. Translation: CASTNEGGETQYF.

The J gene is TRBJ2-7, the V gene TRBV10-3, with D perhaps TRBD1 (5 bases). This CDR3 comprises 16 residues. From germline, CDR1 is ENHRY and CDR2 SYGVKD. V dropped 4 bases and J dropped 7 bases, with 23 bases sitting between them. CDR3 sequence: CAISGRSRERGPEQYF. In DNA, the CDR3 is TGTGCCATCAGTGGGCGATCCAGGGAAAGGGGCCCTGAGCAGTACTTC.

The chain recombines TRBV18 with TRBJ2-1; tentative D call: TRBD1 (5 bases). The V gene lost 7 bases and the J gene lost 6 bases, with 19 bases spanning the gap. Per the germline V gene, CDR1 is KGHSH and CDR2 is LQKENI. The CDR3 is 15 amino acids. This CDR3 is CASLSPSGSGNEQFF. As DNA, the CDR3 is TGTGCCAGCTTATCCCCCTCAGGGTCGGGCAATGAGCAGTTCTTC.

The J gene is TRBJ2-3, the V gene TRBV3-1; D gene unclear. From germline, CDR1 is LGHDT and CDR2 YNNKEL (reference sequence). There are 14 residues in the CDR3. Trimming took 2 bases from V and 4 from J, leaving 10 bases between them. In nucleotides, the CDR3 is TGTGCCAGCAGCCAAAGATTCACGCCAGATACGCAGTATTTT. Translation: CASSQRFTPDTQYF.

This clonotype was seen at least ten times. V is TRBV28 and J is TRBJ2-4; 7 nucleotides align to TRBD1. Germline values: CDR1 MDHEN, CDR2 SYDVKM. The V segment lost 3 bases and the J segment 1 base; nucleotides outside the gene matches: 3. CDR3 length: 15 residues. The CDR3 DNA reads TGTGCCAGCAGTTTCCCACAGGGGGCCAAAAACATTCAGTACTTC. Encoded protein: CASSFPQGAKNIQYF.

This clonotype was picked up a small number of times. The CDR3 loop reads CSARDPRALSGANVLTF. DNA of the CDR3: TGCAGTGCTAGAGATCCCAGGGCCCTCTCTGGGGCCAACGTCCTGACTTTC. V and J are TRBV20-1 and TRBJ2-6; D perhaps matches TRBD1 (5 bases). This CDR3 has 17 amino acids. Trimming shortened V by 0 bases and J by 0 bases, and 12 bases separated the two germline ends. Germline values: CDR1 DFQATT, CDR2 SNEGSKA (reference sequence).

This clonotype was seen only a few times. The chain employs TRBV6-2 or TRBV6-3 and TRBJ2-7; 14 bases are shared with TRBD2. Germline trimming cut 7 bases from V and 4 bases from J; bases unmatched to any gene: 15. CDR1 and CDR2 (germline): MNHEY, SVGEGT. CDR3 length: 18 residues. CDR3: CASTNPGTSGSSRYEQYF. In DNA form, the CDR3 reads TGTGCCAGCACCAACCCCGGGACTAGCGGGAGCTCGAGGTACGAGCAGTACTTC.

This clonotype has a handful of counts. This chain joins TRBV11-2 and TRBJ2-7, with TRBD2 identical over 7 bases. Germline assignment: CDR1 SGHAT and CDR2 FQNNGV. V shed 5 bases and J 4 bases; nucleotides not matched to a gene: 5. This CDR3 comprises 13 residues. CDR3 sequence reads: CASSLSGWYEQYF. The CDR3 DNA sequence: TGTGCCAGCAGCCTTAGCGGGTGGTACGAGCAGTACTTC.

This clonotype was recorded at least ten times. The V and J genes are TRBV5-1 and TRBJ2-7, with TRBD2 matching 8 bases. With V trimmed by 3 bases and J by 5 bases, 10 bases remained unmatched. The CDR3 runs 15 residues. CDR1 and CDR2 from the germline V gene are SGHRS and YFSETQ. DNA for the CDR3: TGCGCCAGCAGCTCGCGGACTAGCCGGGACAACGAGCAGTACTTC. Amino acid sequence: CASSSRTSRDNEQYF.

This chain joins TRBV9 and TRBJ2-1, with D perhaps TRBD1 (5 bases). The CDR3 contains 15 residues. Germline-derived CDR1 and CDR2 are SGDLS and YYNGEE. V lost 1 base, J lost 0 bases, and 8 bases lay in between. CDR3 protein: CASSVMTVSYNEQFF. Written as DNA, the CDR3 is TGTGCCAGCAGCGTAATGACAGTCTCCTACAATGAGCAGTTCTTC.